This note documents a single T cell receptor (beta chain) sequence. Its antigen is undetermined. Produced via immunoSEQ multiplex PCR; TCRdb's table is partial and in-frame only. The repertoire has roughly 70,000 clones, 90% to 95% of them found once; the top ten carry around 0.28%. V lost 7 bases and J 6 bases, leaving 21 bases between the germline ends. This CDR3 is 15 amino acids long. Germline loops: CDR1 LNHDA, CDR2 SQIVND (reference sequence). This record comes from a study of OX40 agonist ivuxolimab in advanced cancers. The overall study: Given to patients was ivuxolimab, an agonistic anti-OX40 (CD134) antibody.

Findings of the study overall: In the 0.1-3.0 mg/kg groups, partial responders showed among the lowest expansion.

This rearrangement joins TRBV19 to TRBJ2-5; TRBD1 might be the D (6 bases). This TCR was sampled from an adult with an advanced solid tumor such as melanoma, head and neck, liver or kidney cancer. This material consisted of CD4+ or CD8+ T cells sorted from blood, taken in a trial of the OX40 agonist ivuxolimab. CDR3 loop: CASTPGWGLVQTQYF. In nucleotides, the CDR3 is TGTGCCAGTACTCCTGGGTGGGGGCTGGTCCAGACCCAGTACTTC.